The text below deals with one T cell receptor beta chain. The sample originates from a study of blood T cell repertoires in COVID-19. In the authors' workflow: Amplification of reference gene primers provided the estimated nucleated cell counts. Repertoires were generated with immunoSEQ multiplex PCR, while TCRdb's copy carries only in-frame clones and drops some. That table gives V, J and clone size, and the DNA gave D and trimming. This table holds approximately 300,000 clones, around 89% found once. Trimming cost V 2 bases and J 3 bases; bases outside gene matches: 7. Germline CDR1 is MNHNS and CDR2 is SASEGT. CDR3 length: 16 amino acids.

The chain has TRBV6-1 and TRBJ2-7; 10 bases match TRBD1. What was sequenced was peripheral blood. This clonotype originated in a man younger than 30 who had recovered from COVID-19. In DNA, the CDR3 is TGTGCCAGCAGTGAACCCTGGGGGACAGGGGTCTACGAGCAGTACTTC. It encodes CASSEPWGTGVYEQYF.